Listed below are T cell receptor beta chains from one sample, sequenced in a study of T cell changes during pregnancy in multiple sclerosis. The data were produced by immunoSEQ multiplex PCR, yet TCRdb's version contains in-frame clones alone and is incomplete. The profile shows about 40,000 clones, 90% to 95% of them singletons. Sequencing was performed on peripheral blood, taken before pregnancy. The receptors stem from a female donor with multiple sclerosis, enrolled in a pregnancy study. The CDR3 runs from the conserved cysteine through the conserved F or W. Fields, in order: clone size, D gene, J gene, V gene, CDR3 DNA, CDR3 protein. The D gene is left open where the match is weak. Clone size is given for some rows only: seen once, a few or many times, or a class if the clone is expanded.

-	TRBD2	TRBJ2-1	TRBV4-1	TGCGCCAGCAGCACCCCGGGGTTACTAGCGGGAGTGGGTAATGAGCAGTTCTTC	CASSTPGLLAGVGNEQFF
-	-	TRBJ1-5	TRBV7-2	TGTGCCAGCAGCTTAGGCGGGGGACAGCCCCAGCATTTT	CASSLGGGQPQHF
-	TRBD2	TRBJ2-3	TRBV7-6	TGTGCCAGCAGCCACGACCGGACTAGCTTCACAGATACGCAGTATTTT	CASSHDRTSFTDTQYF
-	TRBD2	TRBJ2-2	TRBV7-2	TGTGCCAGCAGCTTAGAAATAGCGGGAGTCACCGGGGAGCTGTTTTTT	CASSLEIAGVTGELFF
-	TRBD2	TRBJ2-7	TRBV9	TGTGCCAGCAGCCGCCCTGGGACTAGAGACGAGCAGTACTTC	CASSRPGTRDEQYF
few	-	TRBJ1-5	TRBV11-2	TGTGCCAGCAGCTTCTCTCAGCCCCAGCATTTT	CASSFSQPQHF
-	-	TRBJ1-1	TRBV30	TGTGCCTGGGCAGAGAACACTGAAGCTTTCTTT	CAWAENTEAFF
-	-	TRBJ1-2	TRBV18	TGTGCCAGCTCACCCGGACCGGGGGGGAACTATGGCTACACCTTC	CASSPGPGGNYGYTF
once	-	TRBJ2-1	TRBV28	TGTGCCAGCAGTTCTGCGAATGAGCAGTTCTTC	CASSSANEQFF
-	TRBD2	TRBJ2-1	TRBV5-1	TGCGCCAGCAGCGGACTAGCGGGAAGTAGTGAGCAGTTCTTC	CASSGLAGSSEQFF
-	TRBD2	TRBJ2-1	TRBV18	TGTGCCAGCTCACCGTTAGCGGGAGCTTCCGGACATGAGCAGTTCTTC	CASSPLAGASGHEQFF
-	-	TRBJ2-1	TRBV18	TGTGCCAGCTCACCCCCGGATAGCATTAGGAATGAGCAGTTCTTC	CASSPPDSIRNEQFF
few	-	TRBJ1-4	TRBV7-9	TGTGCCAGCAGCTTAGGGCAGAATAATGAAAAACTGTTTTTT	CASSLGQNNEKLFF
-	TRBD1	TRBJ1-2	TRBV28	TGTGCCAGCGCAGGGGGTGGCTATGGCTACACCTTC	CASAGGGYGYTF
-	-	TRBJ2-5	TRBV7-2	TGTGCCAGCAGCCTGAACAGGGCAAAAGAGACCCAGTACTTC	CASSLNRAKETQYF
-	-	TRBJ2-7	TRBV2	TGTGCCAGCCACGGAGAACCCTACGAGCAGTACTTC	CASHGEPYEQYF
-	-	TRBJ2-7	TRBV12-5	TGTGCTAGTGGTTACGCTGGGGAGTCGGCGGACGAGCAGTACTTC	CASGYAGESADEQYF
-	-	TRBJ2-6	TRBV28	TGTGCCAGCAGTTTCGGACAGCTCTCTGGGGCCAACGTCCTGACTTTC	CASSFGQLSGANVLTF
-	TRBD2	TRBJ2-7	TRBV7-7	TGTGCCAGCAGCTTGGGGACTAGCGGAATCTCCGAGCAGTACTTC	CASSLGTSGISEQYF
-	-	TRBJ2-6	TRBV5-6	TGTGCCAGCAGCCCCGGCAGGTTGTTAGGGGCCAACGTCCTGACTTTC	CASSPGRLLGANVLTF
-	TRBD1	TRBJ1-6	TRBV18	TGTGCCAGCTCCCATACCAGACAGGGGGCTGCACCCCTCCACTTT	CASSHTRQGAAPLHF
-	TRBD1	TRBJ2-7	TRBV6-5	TGTGCCAGCAGTTACCGGGGACAGGGAATATACGAGCAGTACTTC	CASSYRGQGIYEQYF
-	-	TRBJ2-1	TRBV7-2	TGTGCCAGCAGCTTAGTTTCGGACAATGAGCAGTTCTTC	CASSLVSDNEQFF
-	TRBD2	TRBJ2-4	TRBV29-1	TGCAGCGTTGTCCCGGGGGGTGCCAAAAACATTCAGTACTTC	CSVVPGGAKNIQYF
-	-	TRBJ1-1	TRBV2	TGTGCCAGCAGGGTGGACTCCAAGGGAACTGAAGCTTTCTTT	CASRVDSKGTEAFF
-	-	TRBJ1-5	TRBV14	TGTGCCAGCAGCCAGCGCCGGGACAAGAATAGCAATCAGCCCCAGCATTTT	CASSQRRDKNSNQPQHF
-	-	TRBJ1-2	TRBV28	TGTGCCAGCAGTGTGCCGGGACAACGGAATGGCTACACCTTC	CASSVPGQRNGYTF
few	TRBD1	TRBJ1-5	TRBV30	TGTGCCTGGAGCACAGGGGTGGGTCAGCCCCAGCATTTT	CAWSTGVGQPQHF
-	-	TRBJ2-2	TRBV6-6	TGTGCCAGCTGCCCGGGGATAGACACCGGGGAGCTGTTTTTT	CASCPGIDTGELFF
-	-	TRBJ2-1	TRBV2	TGTGCCAGCAGTGTTGGCAAATACAATGAGCAGTTCTTC	CASSVGKYNEQFF
-	-	TRBJ1-2	TRBV19	TGTGCCAGTAAGAAACAGGGAGTTAACTATGGCTACACCTTC	CASKKQGVNYGYTF
-	TRBD1	TRBJ2-4	TRBV4-3	TGCGCCAGCAGCCATCAACTCCCGGGACAGATAGCCAAAAACATTCAGTACTTC	CASSHQLPGQIAKNIQYF
-	-	TRBJ1-5	TRBV19	TGTGCCACCGGGGGTTTCAATCAGCCCCAGCATTTT	CATGGFNQPQHF
once	-	TRBJ2-7	TRBV18	TGTGCCAGCTCACTTAGTAAAAACTACGAGCAGTACTTC	CASSLSKNYEQYF
-	TRBD2	TRBJ2-1	TRBV6-1	TGTGCCAGCAGTGAAGCATCCGGACTAGCGGAAGCCAATGAGCAGTTCTTC	CASSEASGLAEANEQFF
-	TRBD2	TRBJ2-5	TRBV11-2	TGTGCCAGCAGCTTCACTAGCGGAAGCCAAGAGACCCAGTACTTC	CASSFTSGSQETQYF
-	TRBD1	TRBJ2-5	TRBV7-7	TGTGCCAGCAGCTTAAATGGACAGGGGGCTGAGACCCAGTACTTC	CASSLNGQGAETQYF
-	TRBD2	TRBJ2-1	TRBV19	TGTGCCAGTAGTATGCGGGGGGAGAAAGGAATTGAGCAGTTCTTC	CASSMRGEKGIEQFF
-	TRBD1	TRBJ2-3	TRBV5-1	TGCGCCAGCAGCTTGGTAAGGACAGGGGAGACAGATACGCAGTATTTT	CASSLVRTGETDTQYF
-	TRBD1	TRBJ1-2	TRBV28	TGTGCCAGCAACGTACCGGGACAGTCATATGGCTACACCTTC	CASNVPGQSYGYTF
-	-	TRBJ1-2	TRBV27	TGTGCCACCATGGCGGGAGGGAACTATGGCTACACCTTC	CATMAGGNYGYTF
-	TRBD1	TRBJ2-7	TRBV7-9	TGTGCCAGCAGCTTCCGGGACAGGGGGCTTCACGAGCAGTACTTC	CASSFRDRGLHEQYF
-	-	TRBJ1-1	TRBV30	TGTGCCTGGAGCCCCGACAGGCTGAACACTGAAGCTTTCTTT	CAWSPDRLNTEAFF
-	TRBD1	TRBJ2-1	TRBV11-3	TGTGCCAGCAGTCAACAGCGAGCCAGGGGGCGCAACAATGAGCAGTTCTTC	CASSQQRARGRNNEQFF
-	TRBD1	TRBJ2-2	TRBV7-2	TGTGCCAGCAGCTTAAATGCAGGGGGGAACACCGGGGAGCTGTTTTTT	CASSLNAGGNTGELFF
once	-	TRBJ1-5	TRBV28	TGTGCCAGCAGACAGACAGGTTCGGGAAATCAGCCCCAGCATTTT	CASRQTGSGNQPQHF
-	-	TRBJ1-4	TRBV28	TGTGCCAGCAGTCCTCCTCCCAAGCAGGGTGAAAAACTGTTTTTT	CASSPPPKQGEKLFF
-	-	TRBJ1-5	TRBV4-2	TGTGCCAGCAGCCAAGAGAGTGGGGGGGGCGCGGGCAATCAGCCCCAGCATTTT	CASSQESGGGAGNQPQHF
-	TRBD1	TRBJ2-7	TRBV19	TGTGCCAGCCGTCCGGGACAGGGGGCGTGGGAGCAGTACTTC	CASRPGQGAWEQYF
once	-	TRBJ2-7	TRBV6-8	TGTGCCAGCAGTTACCCCCAACCTTCCGGGACTTCCAAGGGCGAGCAGTACTTC	CASSYPQPSGTSKGEQYF
once	TRBD2	TRBJ2-3	TRBV7-9	TGTGCCAGCAGCTCGGGACTAGCGGGAGGTATCGCAGATACGCAGTATTTT	CASSSGLAGGIADTQYF
-	-	TRBJ2-5	TRBV21-1	TGTGCCAGCAAAGCGGGGGCGGAGACCCAGTACTTC	CASKAGAETQYF
-	TRBD2	TRBJ2-5	TRBV6-5	TGTGCCAGCAACCTAGGCGGGAGGCCTCAAGAGACCCAGTACTTC	CASNLGGRPQETQYF
-	TRBD1	TRBJ2-7	TRBV9	TGTGCCAGCAGCGTAGGACAGGGGGCCTACGAGCAGTACTTC	CASSVGQGAYEQYF
-	-	TRBJ1-6	TRBV4-3	TGCGCCAGCAGCCAAGCGGGAGGGCCAGGGAGTTCACCCCTCCACTTT	CASSQAGGPGSSPLHF